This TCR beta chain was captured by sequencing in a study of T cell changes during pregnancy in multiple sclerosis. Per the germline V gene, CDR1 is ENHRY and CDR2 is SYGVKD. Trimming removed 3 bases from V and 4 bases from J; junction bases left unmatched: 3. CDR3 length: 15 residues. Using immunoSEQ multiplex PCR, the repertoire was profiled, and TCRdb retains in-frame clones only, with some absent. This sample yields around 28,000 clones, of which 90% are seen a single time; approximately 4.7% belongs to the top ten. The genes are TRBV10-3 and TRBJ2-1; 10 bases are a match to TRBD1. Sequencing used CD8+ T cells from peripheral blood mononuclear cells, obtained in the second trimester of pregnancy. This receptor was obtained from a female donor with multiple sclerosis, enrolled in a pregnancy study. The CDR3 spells CAISEGTGEYNEQFF. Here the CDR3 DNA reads TGTGCCATCAGTGAAGGGACAGGGGAATACAATGAGCAGTTCTTC.